This T cell receptor beta chain was captured in a study of cytomegalovirus exposure and HLA in healthy donors (dated by TCRdb to the late 2010s). Background on the whole study: An earlier analysis of roughly 500 of the donors reported 276 Gb of sequence data and around 110 million unique TCR beta sequences obtained from some 170 million T cells. Roughly 300 gigabases of sequencing data and roughly 90 million unique TCR sequences were included in an early release covering roughly 700 HLA-typed donors. Of the roughly 400 genotyped donors, approximately 82% fell in the genetic ancestry cluster associated with self-reported Caucasian donors. The study aimed to test whether cataloging public T cell receptors could reveal signatures of past pathogen exposure. The study used immunosequencing to profile the T cell repertoires of around 600 subjects and linked those repertoires to cytomegalovirus serostatus. A separate validation cohort of 100 to 150 different subjects was used in addition to the roughly 720-subject first cohort. To predict cytomegalovirus infection status, the study brought together high-throughput TCR immunosequencing, statistical association of individual TCRs with disease status, and machine learning. To study patterns of TCR occurrence, a later analysis re-analyzed previously published TCR beta repertoires from 550 to 800 donors and added high-resolution HLA genotyping. In the later analysis, no new phenotypic data were used to find candidate immune exposures; instead, reliance was placed on TCR beta sequences and their occurrence across donors. In an earlier analysis of roughly 540 of the donors, high-throughput TCR beta sequencing was used to judge whether each TCR beta V gene segment behaved as functional or pseudogenic. Donor age, sex, ethnicity and CMV serostatus were collected together with the repertoire data. Genome-wide SNP genotypes for about three fifths of the roughly 700 donors were used in a later genetic analysis, which treated that subset as a discovery cohort. Every discovery cohort repertoire had been produced on one sequencing platform. HLA typing included class I and class II loci at four-digit resolution. The number of typed donors differed by locus: about 620-630 for A, B, C, DRB1 and DQB1; 522 for DQA1; approximately 610 for DPA1; and 400 to 480 for DPB1. A few DR-DQ haplotypes were handled as single units for association and clustering because linkage in the cohort was strong. Among 398 genotyped donors of the cohort, an average of approximately 230,000 unique TCR beta nucleotide sequences were sequenced per donor, roughly 20% of them non-productive.

Library creation used the immunoSEQ multiplex PCR assay. For the multiplex PCR, a mixture combining 60 forward primers for TCR Vbeta segments and 13 reverse primers for TCR Jbeta segments was used. Amplification of the CDR3 region of rearranged TCR beta genes was performed with a multiplex PCR assay on genomic DNA. Amplified TCR beta libraries were sequenced as 87-base-pair reads on the Illumina HiSeq System. The paper's data handling went like this. A later analysis tallied tens of millions of unique TCR beta chains across the 666 repertoires, and approximately 11 million of those chains were shared by two or more donors. A nearest-neighbor algorithm error-corrected the raw reads and collapsed the reads into unique sequences, merging closely related sequences to remove PCR and sequencing errors. Alignment of CDR3 sequences to IMGT reference sequences was used to assign V, D and J gene segments. For a sequence to be retained, a match of at least six nucleotides to both a V gene segment and a J gene segment was required. A rearrangement counted as productive if the CDR3 had no stop codons and remained in frame with V and J, and every other rearrangement counted as non-productive. Following IMGT convention, CDR3 was defined as the stretch from the second conserved V-encoded cysteine to the conserved J-encoded phenylalanine. The earlier analysis of roughly 590 of the donors excluded any sequence lacking an unambiguous match to a single V gene segment. In an earlier analysis of some 590 of the donors, V segments were called functional above 56.7% productive rearrangements and were called segregating when the between-donor standard deviation exceeded 5%. To diagnose cytomegalovirus status from the catalog of TCR beta chain sequences, a statistical classification framework was built. In a later analysis, V and J genes were assigned by comparing TCR nucleotide sequences against IMGT/GENE-DB human TR gene sequences. A later analysis assigned CDR3 sequences and most-parsimonious VDJ recombination scenarios with the TCRdist pipeline. In a later analysis, each TCR beta chain was defined by its CDR3 amino acid sequence together with its V-gene family, and reads without a unique V-gene family were excluded. To address suspected cross-contamination and a sequencing artifact, a later analysis removed several hundred highly shared, low-generation-probability nucleotide sequences. In a later analysis, a clonal expansion index for each public chain was calculated from normalized within-repertoire ranks of inferred template counts. In a later analysis, generation probabilities were computed using a VDJ recombination model fitted to out-of-frame rearrangements, and the results were checked against IGoR. In a later analysis, TCR-TCR, TCR-HLA and TCR-CMV co-occurrence was scored with hypergeometric tests, and a repertoire-size bias correction was applied to TCR pairs. A later analysis estimated false discovery rates by permuting HLA or CMV assignments 20 times. In a later analysis, co-occurring TCRs were grouped using DBSCAN, with TCRdist sequence similarity added in when clustering inside HLA-allele-positive subsets. Repertoires with fewer than 30,000 or more than 120,000 public chains, plus five repertoires with anomalous nucleotide sharing, were excluded from co-occurrence clustering. What TCRdb holds here is the immuneACCESS table cut down to in-frame rearrangements. Part of the clones is not present; checked against another copy, under half of the missing clones reflect an unresolved V gene, and the others are unexplained. V, J and clone size are those of that table, while D and trimming were read from the DNA. This sample's table has entries for about 41,000 clones. 6.2% of the sample is held by the ten biggest clonotypes.

What the work shows at the level of the full study, not this receptor alone: The classifier was reported to diagnose cytomegalovirus status with high specificity and sensitivity in both the original and validation cohorts. The 87-base-pair reads could not distinguish some IMGT-functional V segments, including TRBV6-2 and TRBV6-3, so those segments were excluded. Compared with equally common non-associated chains, HLA-associated TCR beta chains in a later analysis were more clonally expanded and had lower generation probabilities. According to a later genetic analysis, donors in an Asian-associated ancestry cluster had fewer N-insertions in productive TCRs than the approximately 630-donor mean. For the cohort, immune exposure information was limited to CMV serostatus. Assigning TCR associations to individual alleles was difficult when HLA alleles, especially DR and DQ, strongly co-occurred. In an earlier analysis of some 540 of the donors, most TCR beta V segments appeared in productive rearrangements about 87% or about 30% of the time, broadly matching IMGT annotations. Because some donors lacked HLA typing at each locus, the association tests relied only on the typed subset. Because counts were too low, 15 to 20 rarely observed V segments, including chromosome 9 orphons, were left out of the earlier analysis of about 620 of the donors. A group of highly shared sequence variants was considered likely to be a technical artifact of the sequencing pipeline. Most CMV-associated TCR beta chains appeared to be HLA-restricted in a later analysis, and the HLA associations seemed to be driven largely by CMV exposure. Correlated functional status among segregating V segments might reflect linkage disequilibrium, but an unknown experimental factor could not be ruled out. In a later analysis, TCR association rates were found to vary across HLA loci, with the most associated TCRs seen for DRB1 alleles and the fewest for HLA-C alleles. A further reported finding was that TCR beta sequences accurately predicted the HLA-A and HLA-B alleles for most subjects in the first cohort. According to the authors, the approach could potentially be generalized to other disease states and immunological phenotypes. In a later analysis, around 17,000 TCR beta sequences were associated with specific HLA alleles at a false discovery rate of 0.05. In a later analysis, several top co-occurrence clusters were reported to appear linked to parvovirus B19, influenza, CMV and Epstein-Barr virus. A total of 150 to 200 TCR beta chains were listed by the study as associated with cytomegalovirus. In vitro tests confirmed that a few of the cytomegalovirus-associated TCR beta chains recognize cytomegalovirus antigens. The cohort was sequenced for TCR beta chains only, and without alpha or paired-chain data the features that could be detected were limited. The presence/absence analyses assumed that sequencing depth was roughly uniform across donors, and that assumption may not be true. An association between a missense DCLRE1C variant and V-gene and J-gene trimming of TCR beta chains was found in a later genetic analysis and replicated in an independent cohort. While some public TCRs were present in many individuals, most TCR sequences turned up only very rarely across donors.

In total, 630 or so healthy bone marrow donors made up the cohort. At the time of sampling, all cohort members were nominally healthy, though unrecorded immune exposures were likely present. The donor tested CMV seronegative, placing the donor among the 350 or so seronegative members of the cohort. A peripheral blood sample was provided by each donor, and peripheral blood mononuclear cells were used for TCR beta sequencing. Genomic DNA extraction from the blood cell samples was performed with the Qiagen DNeasy Blood Extraction Kit. Of note for this clone: Its antigen is not yet known.

The CDR3 measures 12 amino acids from cysteine to phenylalanine. Kept here is only the CDR3 DNA, which spans 36 bases and is read in frame from base 1. The junction carries 6 bases between V and J, which are trimmed by 3 bases and 4 bases respectively. Reading the germline V gene gives CDR1 MGHDK and CDR2 SYGVNS. The TCR was taken from a man under 40 in good health and CMV-seronegative. Recombination joined TRBV25-1 with TRBJ1-2, with the D gene call left open. The source material was PBMCs. The DNA sequence is TGTGCCAGCAGTGACAGGTTCTATGGCTACACCTTC. It specifies CASSDRFYGYTF.